These T cell receptor beta chains were read from a single sample in a study of shared clonotypes between healthy human individuals. The protocol was immunoSEQ multiplex PCR, while the TCRdb copy is restricted to in-frame clones and leaves out a portion. The sample lists 2 million or so clones, 95% seen once, with 0.1% to 0.15% in the top ten. Sequenced input: naive CD4+ T cells sorted from blood. Receptors originate from a young man in good health. CDR3s include the opening cysteine and the closing phenylalanine or tryptophan. Clone size, where shown, is once, few, many, or a class for clones that have expanded.

.	TRBV18	TRBJ2-1	CASSPPSTRGEQFF
.	TRBV5-1	TRBJ2-1	CASSLAVQGEGEQFF
.	TRBV14	TRBJ2-7	CASSQRTGLDYEQYF
.	TRBV11-2	TRBJ2-3	CASSLDTTDTQYF
.	TRBV5-1	TRBJ1-4	CASSVDRGRTTNEKLFF
.	TRBV18	TRBJ2-3	CASSPSLADTQYF
.	TRBV9	TRBJ1-5	CASSVTGSSNQPQHF
once	TRBV6-5	TRBJ2-5	CASSRGLQETQYF
.	TRBV11-2	TRBJ2-7	CASSSPFEAGGLYEQYF
.	TRBV15	TRBJ1-2	CATSRTGGVLRRTPSNYGYTF
.	TRBV11-2	TRBJ2-3	CASSLSSWEQGPDTQYF
.	TRBV10-2	TRBJ2-1	CASSGIHEQFF
.	TRBV5-1	TRBJ2-7	CASSLMTPYEQYF
.	TRBV6-1	TRBJ2-2	CASSEPTRTTGELFF
once	TRBV5-1	TRBJ2-5	CASSLAGTKIQETQYF
.	TRBV7-2	TRBJ1-3	CASSPLPRGASGNTIYF
.	TRBV5-6	TRBJ2-7	CASSLTGTRYEQYF
.	TRBV10-3	TRBJ2-3	CATLHADTQYF
.	TRBV10-3	TRBJ1-1	CAISEPPGNTEAFF
.	TRBV7-9	TRBJ2-3	CASSLTSGKWGTDTQYF
.	TRBV27	TRBJ2-7	CASSARDEQYF
.	TRBV5-1	TRBJ1-1	CASSFEGEAFF
.	TRBV18	TRBJ2-2	CASSAGLAGVSTGELFF
.	TRBV7-9	TRBJ2-5	CASSLVTALGETQYF
.	TRBV4-1	TRBJ2-1	CASSQEVGLQLSGEQFF
.	TRBV5-1	TRBJ2-3	CASSKKGESSTDTQYF
.	TRBV19	TRBJ1-6	CASSMTGTGSPLHF
.	TRBV11-2	.	CASSSTSGGYEQYF
.	TRBV27	TRBJ2-7	CASRNQVVSYEQYF
.	TRBV6-5	TRBJ1-3	CASSYGDLSGNTIYF
.	TRBV19	TRBJ2-7	CASTGPGTGHYEQYF
.	TRBV20-1	TRBJ1-2	CSARDQVGYTF
.	TRBV9	TRBJ1-1	CASSVEAVRTEAFF
.	TRBV18	TRBJ1-6	CASSPRTEYNSPLHF
.	TRBV10-3	TRBJ1-5	CAISVGTPHNQPQHF
.	TRBV18	TRBJ2-7	CASSPPGDYEQYF
.	TRBV7-8	TRBJ2-7	CASSWEPTEGEQYF
.	TRBV6-1	TRBJ1-1	CTSGSGQGLYTEAFF
.	TRBV6-1	TRBJ1-5	CASSHGTGPNQPQHF
.	TRBV7-8	TRBJ2-3	CASSLGIKTGGTDTQYF
.	TRBV9	TRBJ2-3	CASSPQGLAGGVSTDTQYF
.	TRBV10-3	TRBJ2-1	CAISERTPNNEQFF
.	TRBV12-5	TRBJ2-5	CASGRTEETQYF
.	TRBV7-9	TRBJ1-4	CASSLEAGSGELFF
.	TRBV7-9	TRBJ2-7	CASSYNTAYEQYF
.	TRBV6-1	TRBJ1-1	CASSEAQGRGNTEAFF
.	TRBV10-1	TRBJ2-3	CASSASGTDTQYF
.	TRBV18	TRBJ2-7	CASSPPSLAGVSEQYF
.	TRBV6-6	TRBJ2-5	CASSYGQPQETQYF
.	TRBV5-1	TRBJ2-2	CASSLGTSSTGELFF
.	TRBV6-1	TRBJ2-5	CASRHIGGLETQYF
.	TRBV29-1	TRBJ1-5	CSVVGLRTGHQPQHF
.	TRBV28	TRBJ1-2	CASSEGEAYGYTF
.	TRBV18	TRBJ1-4	CASSPPGTGTTNEKLFF
once	TRBV9	TRBJ2-3	CASSVTLPAGGLNTDTQYF
.	TRBV18	TRBJ1-5	CASSPDRTGEEKPQHF
.	TRBV7-9	TRBJ2-5	CASSREGVGTQYF
once	TRBV30	TRBJ1-2	CAWTPPRLYGYTF
.	TRBV2	TRBJ2-5	CASSEDGGWKETQYF
.	TRBV5-4	TRBJ2-7	CASSLDVVSSYEQYF